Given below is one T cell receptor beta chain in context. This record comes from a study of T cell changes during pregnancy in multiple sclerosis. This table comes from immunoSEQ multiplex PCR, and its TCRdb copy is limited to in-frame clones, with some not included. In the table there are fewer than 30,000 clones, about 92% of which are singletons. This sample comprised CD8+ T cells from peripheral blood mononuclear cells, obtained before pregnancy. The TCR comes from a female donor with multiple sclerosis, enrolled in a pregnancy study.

The CDR3 loop is CASSLSGAWNEQFF. The CDR3, as DNA: TGTGCCAGCAGTTTATCTGGGGCCTGGAATGAGCAGTTCTTC. The chain recombines TRBV27 with TRBJ2-1, with D perhaps matching TRBD1 (5 bases). V lost 0 bases and J lost 7, with 10 bases in between. This CDR3 region has 14 residues. CDR1 is MNHEY, CDR2 SMNVEV, per germline (reference sequence).